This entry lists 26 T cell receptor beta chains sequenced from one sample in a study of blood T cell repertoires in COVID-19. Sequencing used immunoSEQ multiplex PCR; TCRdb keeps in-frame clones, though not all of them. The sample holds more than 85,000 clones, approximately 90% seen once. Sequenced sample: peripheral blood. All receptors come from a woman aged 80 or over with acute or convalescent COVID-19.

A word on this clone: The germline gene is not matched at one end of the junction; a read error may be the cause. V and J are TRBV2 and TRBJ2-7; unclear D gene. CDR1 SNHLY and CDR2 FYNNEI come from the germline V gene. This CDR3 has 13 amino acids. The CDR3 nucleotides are TGTGCCAGCACTGAACGGAGCTCCTACGAGCAGTACTTC. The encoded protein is CASTERSSYEQYF. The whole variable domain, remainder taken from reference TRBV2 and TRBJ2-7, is EPEVTQTPSHQVTQMGQEVILRCVPISNHLYFYWYRQILGQKVEFLVSFYNNEISEKSEIFDDQFSVERPDGSNFTLKIRSTKLEDSAMYFCASTERSSYEQYFGPGTRLTVT.

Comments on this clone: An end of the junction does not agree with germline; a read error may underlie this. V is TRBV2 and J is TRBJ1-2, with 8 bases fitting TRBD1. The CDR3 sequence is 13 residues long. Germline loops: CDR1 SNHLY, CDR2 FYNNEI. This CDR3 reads CATYRDRSSTFLF. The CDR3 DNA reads TGTGCCACCTATAGGGACAGGTCCTCAACATTTCTCTTC.

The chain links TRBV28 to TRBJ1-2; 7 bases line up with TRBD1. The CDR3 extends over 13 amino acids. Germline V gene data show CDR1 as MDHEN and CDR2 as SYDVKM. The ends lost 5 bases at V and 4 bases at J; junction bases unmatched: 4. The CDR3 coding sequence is TGTGCCAGCAGTCAACAGGGGCTCTATGGCTACACCTTC. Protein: CASSQQGLYGYTF.

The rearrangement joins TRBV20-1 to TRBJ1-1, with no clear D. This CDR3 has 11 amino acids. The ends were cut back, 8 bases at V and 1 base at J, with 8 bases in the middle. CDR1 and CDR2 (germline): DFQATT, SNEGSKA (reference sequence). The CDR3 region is CSSDTNTEAFF. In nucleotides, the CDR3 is TGCAGTTCAGACACGAACACTGAAGCTTTCTTT.

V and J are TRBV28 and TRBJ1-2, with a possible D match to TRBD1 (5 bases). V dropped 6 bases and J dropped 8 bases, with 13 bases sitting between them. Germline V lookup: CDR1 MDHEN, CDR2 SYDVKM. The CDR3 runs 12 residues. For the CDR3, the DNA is TGTGCCAGCAGCCTCAGGGTTTGGGGCTACACCTTC. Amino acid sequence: CASSLRVWGYTF.

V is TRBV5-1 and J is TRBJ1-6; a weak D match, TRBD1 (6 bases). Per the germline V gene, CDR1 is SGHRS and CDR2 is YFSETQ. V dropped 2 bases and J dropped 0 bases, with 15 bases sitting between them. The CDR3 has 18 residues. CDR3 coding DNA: TGCGCCAGCAGCTTTGGATACAGGGAGAGCTCCTATAATTCACCCCTCCACTTT. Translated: CASSFGYRESSYNSPLHF.

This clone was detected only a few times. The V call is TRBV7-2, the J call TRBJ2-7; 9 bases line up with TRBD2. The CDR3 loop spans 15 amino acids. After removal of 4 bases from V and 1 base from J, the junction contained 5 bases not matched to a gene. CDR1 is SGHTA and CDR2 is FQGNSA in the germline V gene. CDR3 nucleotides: TGTGCCAGCAGCTCGGGACTAGCTCCTTCCTACGAGCAGTACTTC. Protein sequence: CASSSGLAPSYEQYF. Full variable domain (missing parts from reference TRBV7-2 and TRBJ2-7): GAGVSQSPSNKVTEKGKDVELRCDPISGHTALYWYRQSLGQGLEFLIYFQGNSAPDKSGLPSDRFSAERTGGSVSTLTIQRTQQEDSAVYLCASSSGLAPSYEQYFGPGTRLTVT.

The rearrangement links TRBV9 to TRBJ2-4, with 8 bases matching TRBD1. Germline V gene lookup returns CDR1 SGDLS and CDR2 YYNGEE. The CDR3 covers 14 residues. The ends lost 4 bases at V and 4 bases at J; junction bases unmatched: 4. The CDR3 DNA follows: TGTGCCAGCAGCCCCGGACAGGGTAAAAACATTCAGTACTTC. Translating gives CASSPGQGKNIQYF.

In nucleotides, the CDR3 is TGTGCCAGCAGCCGACAGGGTATGTCGGAAAAACTGTTTTTT. It yields the protein CASSRQGMSEKLFF. The genes are TRBV5-4 and TRBJ1-4, with 7 positions matching TRBD1. The germline V gene encodes CDR1 SGHNT and CDR2 YYREEE (reference sequence). The CDR3 is 14 amino acids. With 4 bases clipped from V and 8 bases from J, the junction kept 8 bases outside the gene matches.

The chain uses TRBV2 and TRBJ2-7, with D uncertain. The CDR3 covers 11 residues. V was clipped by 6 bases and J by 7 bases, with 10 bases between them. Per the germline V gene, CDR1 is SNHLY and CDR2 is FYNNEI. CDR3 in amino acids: CASREFREQYF. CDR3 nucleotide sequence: TGTGCCAGCAGGGAATTTCGGGAGCAGTACTTC.

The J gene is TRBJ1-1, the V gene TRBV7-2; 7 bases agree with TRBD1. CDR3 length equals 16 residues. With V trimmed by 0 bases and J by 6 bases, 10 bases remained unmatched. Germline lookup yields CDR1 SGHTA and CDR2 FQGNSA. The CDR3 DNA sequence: TGTGCCAGCAGCTTAGCCGGGACAGAAGTTGGATCTGAAGCTTTCTTT. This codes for CASSLAGTEVGSEAFF.

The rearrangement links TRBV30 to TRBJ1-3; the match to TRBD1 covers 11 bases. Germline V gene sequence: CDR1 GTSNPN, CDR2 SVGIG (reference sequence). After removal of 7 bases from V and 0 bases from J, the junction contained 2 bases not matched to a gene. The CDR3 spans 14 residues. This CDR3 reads CASGTGGSGNTIYF. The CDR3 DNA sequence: TGTGCCTCCGGGACAGGGGGCTCTGGAAACACCATATATTTT.

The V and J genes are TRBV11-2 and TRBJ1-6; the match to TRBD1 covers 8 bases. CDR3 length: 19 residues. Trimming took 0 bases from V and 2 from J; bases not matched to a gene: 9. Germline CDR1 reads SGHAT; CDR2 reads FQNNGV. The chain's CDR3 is CASSLDGPGGRTYNSPLHF. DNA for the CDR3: TGTGCCAGCAGCTTAGATGGTCCAGGGGGCAGGACCTATAATTCACCCCTCCACTTT.

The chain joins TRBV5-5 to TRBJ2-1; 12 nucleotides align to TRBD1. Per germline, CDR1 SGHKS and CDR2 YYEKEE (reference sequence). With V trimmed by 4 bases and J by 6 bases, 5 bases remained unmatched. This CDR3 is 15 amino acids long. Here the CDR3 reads CASSPRDRGLNEQFF. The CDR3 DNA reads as TGTGCCAGCAGCCCCCGGGACAGGGGGCTCAATGAGCAGTTCTTC.

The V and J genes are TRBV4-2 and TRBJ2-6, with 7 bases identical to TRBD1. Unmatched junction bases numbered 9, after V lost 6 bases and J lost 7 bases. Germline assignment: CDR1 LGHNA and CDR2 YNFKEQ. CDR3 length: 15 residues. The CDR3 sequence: CASSKSGTDANVLTF. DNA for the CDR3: TGTGCCAGCAGTAAATCTGGGACAGACGCCAACGTCCTGACTTTC.

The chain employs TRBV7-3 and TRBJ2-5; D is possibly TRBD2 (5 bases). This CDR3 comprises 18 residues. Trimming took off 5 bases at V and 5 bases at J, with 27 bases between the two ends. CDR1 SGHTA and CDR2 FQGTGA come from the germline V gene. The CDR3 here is CASSPEPWIPGIRETQYF. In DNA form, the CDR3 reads TGTGCCAGCAGCCCTGAACCCTGGATTCCGGGGATAAGGGAGACCCAGTACTTC.

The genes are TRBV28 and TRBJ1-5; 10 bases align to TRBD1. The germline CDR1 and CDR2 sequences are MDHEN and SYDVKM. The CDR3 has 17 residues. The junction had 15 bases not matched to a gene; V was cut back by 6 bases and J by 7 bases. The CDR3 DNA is TGTGCCAGCAGACCAGGACAGGGGGAGTTCGCATGGCAGCCCCAGCATTTT. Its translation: CASRPGQGEFAWQPQHF.

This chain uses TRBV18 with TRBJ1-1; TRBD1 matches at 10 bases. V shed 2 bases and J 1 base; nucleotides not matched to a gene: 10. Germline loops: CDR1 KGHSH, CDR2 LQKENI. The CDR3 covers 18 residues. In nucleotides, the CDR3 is TGTGCCAGCTCACCATTACCGGGACAGGGGAGTGGGAACACTGAAGCTTTCTTT. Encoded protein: CASSPLPGQGSGNTEAFF.

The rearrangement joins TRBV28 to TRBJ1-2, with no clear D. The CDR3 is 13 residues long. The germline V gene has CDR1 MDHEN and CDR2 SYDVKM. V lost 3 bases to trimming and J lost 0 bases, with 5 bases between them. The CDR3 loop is CASSFLANYGYTF. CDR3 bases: TGTGCCAGCAGTTTCCTAGCTAACTATGGCTACACCTTC.

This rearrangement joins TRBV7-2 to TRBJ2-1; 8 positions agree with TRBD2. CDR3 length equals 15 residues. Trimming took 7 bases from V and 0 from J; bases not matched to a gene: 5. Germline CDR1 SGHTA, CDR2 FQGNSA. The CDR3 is CASTEGTSSYNEQFF. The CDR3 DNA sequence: TGTGCCAGCACCGAGGGGACTAGCTCCTACAATGAGCAGTTCTTC. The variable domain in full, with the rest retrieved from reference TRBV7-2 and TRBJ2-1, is GAGVSQSPSNKVTEKGKDVELRCDPISGHTALYWYRQSLGQGLEFLIYFQGNSAPDKSGLPSDRFSAERTGGSVSTLTIQRTQQEDSAVYLCASTEGTSSYNEQFFGPGTRLTVL.

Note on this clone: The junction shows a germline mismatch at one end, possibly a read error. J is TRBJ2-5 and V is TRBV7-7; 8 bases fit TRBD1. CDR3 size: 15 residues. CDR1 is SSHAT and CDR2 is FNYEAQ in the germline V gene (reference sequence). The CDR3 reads CASSLYTGGSETQYF. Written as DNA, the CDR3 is TGTGCTAGCAGCTTATATACAGGGGGTTCAGAGACCCAGTACTTC.

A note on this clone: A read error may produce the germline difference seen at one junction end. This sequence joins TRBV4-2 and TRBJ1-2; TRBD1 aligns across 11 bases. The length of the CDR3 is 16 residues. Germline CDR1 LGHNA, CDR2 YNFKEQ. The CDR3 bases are TGTGCCAGCAGCCAAGCGGGGAGGACAGGGGGCTTTGGGAGACACTTC. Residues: CASSQAGRTGGFGRHF.

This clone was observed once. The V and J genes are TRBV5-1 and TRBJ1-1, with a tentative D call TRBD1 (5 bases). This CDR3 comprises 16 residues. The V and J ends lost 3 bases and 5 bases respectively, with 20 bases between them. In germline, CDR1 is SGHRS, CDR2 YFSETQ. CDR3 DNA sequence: TGCGCCAGCAGCTCGATGGGGGGATCAACCGCAACTGAAGCTTTCTTT. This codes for CASSSMGGSTATEAFF. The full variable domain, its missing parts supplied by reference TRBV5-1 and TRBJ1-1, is KAGVTQTPRYLIKTRGQQVTLSCSPISGHRSVSWYQQTPGQGLQFLFEYFSETQRNKGNFPGRFSGRQFSNSRSEMNVSTLELGDSALYLCASSSMGGSTATEAFFGQGTRLTVV.

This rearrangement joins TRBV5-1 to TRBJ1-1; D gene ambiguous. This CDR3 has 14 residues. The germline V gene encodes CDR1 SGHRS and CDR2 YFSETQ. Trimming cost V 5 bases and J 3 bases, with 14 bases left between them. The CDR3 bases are TGCGCCAGCAGGCCGTGGAGGGAGGACACTGAAGCTTTCTTT. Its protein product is CASRPWREDTEAFF.

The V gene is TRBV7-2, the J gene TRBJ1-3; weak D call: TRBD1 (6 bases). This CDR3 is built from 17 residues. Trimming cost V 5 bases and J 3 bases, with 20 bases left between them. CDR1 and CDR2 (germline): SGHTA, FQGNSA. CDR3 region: CASSDTIQGFYGNTIYF. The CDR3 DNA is TGTGCCAGCAGCGACACAATACAGGGTTTTTATGGAAACACCATATATTTT.

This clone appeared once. CDR3 sequence reads: CATSRDRGLEPQHF. The CDR3 nucleotides read TGTGCCACCAGCAGAGACAGGGGGCTAGAGCCCCAGCATTTT. The chain joins TRBV15 to TRBJ1-5; 8 nucleotides agree with TRBD1. CDR3 size: 14 residues. In germline, CDR1 is LNHNV, CDR2 YYDKDF (reference sequence). V gave up 0 bases and J gave up 8 bases; unmatched junction bases: 3.